This TCR beta chain was sequenced for a study of blood T cell repertoires in COVID-19. Here immunoSEQ multiplex PCR was the method, and the copy in TCRdb shows in-frame clones only, minus some. The repertoire holds tens of thousands of clones, roughly nine tenths seen once, with 9.9% in the top ten. Sequenced: peripheral blood. The sequence derives from a human donor with active COVID-19. The donor label of this sample is uncertain.

The CDR3 loop is CATSDSPAASTDTQYF. CDR3 coding DNA: TGTGCCACCAGTGATTCTCCAGCGGCTAGCACAGATACGCAGTATTTT. The chain uses TRBV24-1 and TRBJ2-3, with D tentatively TRBD2 (5 bases). Germline loops: CDR1 KGHDR, CDR2 SFDVKD. Trimming took 2 bases from V and 0 from J, leaving 11 bases between them. This CDR3 has 16 residues.